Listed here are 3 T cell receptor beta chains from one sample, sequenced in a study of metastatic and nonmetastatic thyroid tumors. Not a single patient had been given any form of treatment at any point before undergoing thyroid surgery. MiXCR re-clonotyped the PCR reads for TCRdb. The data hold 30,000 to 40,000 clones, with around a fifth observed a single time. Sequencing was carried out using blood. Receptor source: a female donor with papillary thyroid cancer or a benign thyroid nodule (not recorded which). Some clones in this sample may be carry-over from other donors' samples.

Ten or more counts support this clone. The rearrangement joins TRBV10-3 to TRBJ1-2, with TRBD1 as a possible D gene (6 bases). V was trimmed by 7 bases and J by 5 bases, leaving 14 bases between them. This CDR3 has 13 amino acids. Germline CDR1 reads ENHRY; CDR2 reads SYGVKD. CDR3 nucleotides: TGTGCCATCACGGAGGGGGAAGAATATGGCTACACCTTC. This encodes CAITEGEEYGYTF.

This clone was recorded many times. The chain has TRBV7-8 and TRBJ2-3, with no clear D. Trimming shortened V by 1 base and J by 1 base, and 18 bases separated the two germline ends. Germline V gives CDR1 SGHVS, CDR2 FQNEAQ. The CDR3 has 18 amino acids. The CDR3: CASSLGGFILTGTDTQYF. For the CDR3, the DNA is TGTGCCAGCAGCTTAGGGGGATTCATTTTGACGGGCACAGATACGCAGTATTTT.

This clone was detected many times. CDR3 loop: CSARGDGMNTEAFF. CDR3 bases: TGCAGTGCTAGAGGGGACGGAATGAACACTGAAGCTTTCTTT. V usage is TRBV20-1 and J usage is TRBJ1-1; weak D call: TRBD1 (5 bases). The germline CDR1 and CDR2 sequences are DFQATT and SNEGSKA (reference sequence). This CDR3 is 14 amino acids long. The V and J ends lost 1 base and 0 bases respectively, with 9 bases between them.